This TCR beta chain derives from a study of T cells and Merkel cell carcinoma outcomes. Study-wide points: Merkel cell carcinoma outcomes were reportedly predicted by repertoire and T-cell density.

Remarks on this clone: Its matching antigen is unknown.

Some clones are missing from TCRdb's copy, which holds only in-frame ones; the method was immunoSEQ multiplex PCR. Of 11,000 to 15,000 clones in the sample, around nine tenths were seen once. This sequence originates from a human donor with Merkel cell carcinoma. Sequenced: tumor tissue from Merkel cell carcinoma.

As DNA, the CDR3 is TGCGCCAGCAGCTTTTTAGGGGTAGGGCAGCCCCAGCATTTT. Translated, it gives CASSFLGVGQPQHF. The chain links TRBV5-1 to TRBJ1-5, with D perhaps matching TRBD1 (5 bases). Trimming cost V 2 bases and J 7 bases, with 13 bases left between them. This CDR3 comprises 14 residues. Germline CDR1 SGHRS, CDR2 YFSETQ.